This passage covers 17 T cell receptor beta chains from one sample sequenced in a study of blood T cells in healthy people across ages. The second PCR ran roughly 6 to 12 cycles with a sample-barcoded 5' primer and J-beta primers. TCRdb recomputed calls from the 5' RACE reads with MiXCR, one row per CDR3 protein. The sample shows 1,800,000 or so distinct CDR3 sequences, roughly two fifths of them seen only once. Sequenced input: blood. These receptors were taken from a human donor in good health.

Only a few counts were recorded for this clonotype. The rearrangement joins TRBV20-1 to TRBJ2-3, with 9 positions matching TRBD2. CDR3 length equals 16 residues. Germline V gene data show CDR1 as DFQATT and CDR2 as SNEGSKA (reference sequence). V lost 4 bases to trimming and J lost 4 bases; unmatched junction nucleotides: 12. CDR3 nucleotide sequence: TGCAGTGCTACGGGTGGCGGGGGGGCCGGTGCAGATACGCAGTATTTT. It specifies CSATGGGGAGADTQYF.

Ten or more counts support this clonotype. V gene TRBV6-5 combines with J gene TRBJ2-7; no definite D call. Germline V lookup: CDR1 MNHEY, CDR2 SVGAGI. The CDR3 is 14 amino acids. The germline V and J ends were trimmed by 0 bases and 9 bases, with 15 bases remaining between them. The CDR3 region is CASSYSGESWRQYF. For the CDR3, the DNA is TGTGCCAGCAGTTACTCGGGTGAGAGTTGGAGGCAGTACTTC.

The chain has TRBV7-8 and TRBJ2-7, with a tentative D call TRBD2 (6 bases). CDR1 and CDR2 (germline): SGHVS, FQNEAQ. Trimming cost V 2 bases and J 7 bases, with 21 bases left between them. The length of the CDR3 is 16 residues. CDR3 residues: CASSLLGGSGIYEQYF. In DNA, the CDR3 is TGTGCCAGCAGCTTATTGGGGGGTAGTGGGATTTATGAGCAGTACTTC.

CDR3 nucleotides: TGCAGCGTTGGAGTTGGAAGACAGATTAGCTCCTACGAGCAGTACTTC. This sequence encodes CSVGVGRQISSYEQYF. The chain uses TRBV29-1 and TRBJ2-7; TRBD1 might be the D (5 bases). The V end lost 4 bases, the J end lost 0 bases, and 19 bases lay between the germline ends. Germline V CDR1 and CDR2: SQVTM, ANQGSEA. The CDR3 length is 16 residues.

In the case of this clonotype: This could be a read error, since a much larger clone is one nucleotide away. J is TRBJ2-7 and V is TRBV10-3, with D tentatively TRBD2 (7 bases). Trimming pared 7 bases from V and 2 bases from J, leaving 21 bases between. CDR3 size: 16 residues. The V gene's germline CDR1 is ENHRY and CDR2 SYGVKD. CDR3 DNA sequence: TGTGCCATCAAAAGGGACGGGGGGCAAAGAGCCTACGAGCAGTACTTC. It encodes CAIKRDGGQRAYEQYF.

CDR3 DNA: TGTGCCAGCAGCTTAGCTTTGGCGGGGGGGCCTGGAGAGACCCAGTACTTC. Protein: CASSLALAGGPGETQYF. The chain employs TRBV7-8 and TRBJ2-5; 9 bases are a match to TRBD2. This CDR3 is built from 17 residues. The trim removed 0 bases at V and 4 bases at J, leaving 9 bases unmatched. Germline CDR1 and CDR2: SGHVS and FQNEAQ.

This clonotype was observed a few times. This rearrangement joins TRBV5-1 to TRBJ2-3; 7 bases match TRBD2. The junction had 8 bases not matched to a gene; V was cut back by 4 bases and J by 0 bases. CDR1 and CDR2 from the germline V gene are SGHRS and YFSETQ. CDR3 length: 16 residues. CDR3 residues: CASSPERAGSTDTQYF. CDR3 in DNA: TGCGCCAGCAGCCCCGAGAGAGCGGGGAGCACAGATACGCAGTATTTT.

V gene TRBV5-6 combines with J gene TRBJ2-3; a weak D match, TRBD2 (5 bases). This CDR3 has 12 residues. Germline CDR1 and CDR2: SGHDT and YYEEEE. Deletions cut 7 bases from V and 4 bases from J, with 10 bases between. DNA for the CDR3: TGTGCCAGCCGTGACGGGGCAGATACGCAGTATTTT. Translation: CASRDGADTQYF.

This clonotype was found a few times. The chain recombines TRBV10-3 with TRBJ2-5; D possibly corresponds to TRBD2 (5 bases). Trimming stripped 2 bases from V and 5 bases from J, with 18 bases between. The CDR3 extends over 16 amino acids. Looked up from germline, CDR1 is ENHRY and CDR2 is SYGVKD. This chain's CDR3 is CAISEGSVGMLETQYF. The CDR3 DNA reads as TGTGCCATCAGTGAGGGTAGCGTCGGAATGTTGGAGACCCAGTACTTC.

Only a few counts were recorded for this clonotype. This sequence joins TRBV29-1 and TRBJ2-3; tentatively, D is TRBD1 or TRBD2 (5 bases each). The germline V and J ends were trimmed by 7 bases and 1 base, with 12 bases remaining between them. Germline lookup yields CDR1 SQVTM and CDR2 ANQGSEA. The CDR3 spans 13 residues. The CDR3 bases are TGCAGCGCCAGCCTGGGGGGCACAGATACGCAGTATTTT. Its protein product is CSASLGGTDTQYF.

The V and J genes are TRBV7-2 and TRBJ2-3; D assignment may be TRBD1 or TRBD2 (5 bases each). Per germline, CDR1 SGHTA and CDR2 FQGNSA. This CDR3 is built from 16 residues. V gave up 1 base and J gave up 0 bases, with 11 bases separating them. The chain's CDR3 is CASSLVGAHSTDTQYF. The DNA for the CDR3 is TGTGCCAGCAGCTTAGTCGGGGCCCATAGCACAGATACGCAGTATTTT. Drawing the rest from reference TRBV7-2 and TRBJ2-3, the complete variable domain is GAGVSQSPSNKVTEKGKDVELRCDPISGHTALYWYRQSLGQGLEFLIYFQGNSAPDKSGLPSDRFSAERTGGSVSTLTIQRTQQEDSAVYLCASSLVGAHSTDTQYFGPGTRLTVL.

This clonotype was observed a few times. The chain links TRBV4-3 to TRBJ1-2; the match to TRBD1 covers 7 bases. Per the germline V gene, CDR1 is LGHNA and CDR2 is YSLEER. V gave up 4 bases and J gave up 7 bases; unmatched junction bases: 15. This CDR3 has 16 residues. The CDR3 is CASSLGQIQGSSGYTF. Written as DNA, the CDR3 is TGCGCCAGCAGCCTAGGACAGATACAGGGGTCTTCTGGCTACACCTTC.

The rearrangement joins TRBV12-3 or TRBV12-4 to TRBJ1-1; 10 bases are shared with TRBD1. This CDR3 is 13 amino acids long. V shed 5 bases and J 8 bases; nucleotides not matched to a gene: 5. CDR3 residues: CASSPRTGGEAFF. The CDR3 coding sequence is TGTGCCAGCAGTCCACGGACAGGGGGGGAAGCTTTCTTT.

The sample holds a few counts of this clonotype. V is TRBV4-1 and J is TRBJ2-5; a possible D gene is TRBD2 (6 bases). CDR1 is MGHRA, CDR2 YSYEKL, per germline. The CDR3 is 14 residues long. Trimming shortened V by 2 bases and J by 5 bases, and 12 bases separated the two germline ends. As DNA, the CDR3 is TGCGCCAGCAGCCAAACCCTGGAGGGGGAGACCCAGTACTTC. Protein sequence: CASSQTLEGETQYF.

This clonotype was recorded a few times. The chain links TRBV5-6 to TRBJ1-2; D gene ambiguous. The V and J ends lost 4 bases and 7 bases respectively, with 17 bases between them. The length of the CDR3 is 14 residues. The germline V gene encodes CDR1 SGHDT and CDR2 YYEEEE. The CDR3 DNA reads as TGTGCCAGCAGCGGCGGGATTCACGTTAGTGGCTACACCTTC. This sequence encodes CASSGGIHVSGYTF.

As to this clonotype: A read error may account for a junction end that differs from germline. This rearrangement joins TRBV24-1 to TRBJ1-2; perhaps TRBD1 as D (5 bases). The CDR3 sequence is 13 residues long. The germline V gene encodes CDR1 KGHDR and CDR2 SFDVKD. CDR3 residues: CATRDPVRGGCTF. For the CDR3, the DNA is TGTGCCACCAGGGACCCCGTGAGGGGAGGCTGCACCTTC.

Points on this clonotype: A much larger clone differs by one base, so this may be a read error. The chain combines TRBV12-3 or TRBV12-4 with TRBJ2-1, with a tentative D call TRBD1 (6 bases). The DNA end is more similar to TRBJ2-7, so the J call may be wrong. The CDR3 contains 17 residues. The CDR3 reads CASSSPTTGRPYNEQYF. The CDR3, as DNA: TGTGCCAGCAGTTCCCCGACGACAGGAAGACCCTACAATGAGCAGTACTTC.